This paragraph reports one TCR beta chain. The antigen remains unidentified. The data stem from a study of cytomegalovirus exposure and HLA in healthy donors. Overall study findings and caveats: Listed as cytomegalovirus-associated were over 150 TCR beta chains.

The assay was immunoSEQ multiplex PCR, and TCRdb's table has in-frame clones only and misses some. Of 210,000 or so clones listed, 80% to 90% are singletons. The junction had 13 bases not matched to a gene; V was cut back by 4 bases and J by 6 bases. There are 16 residues in the CDR3. CDR1 is SNHLY, CDR2 FYNNEI, per germline. This receptor was taken from a young woman in good health and CMV-seronegative. V is TRBV2 and J is TRBJ2-3; 7 positions agree with TRBD1. The sample consisted of PBMCs. The CDR3 DNA sequence: TGTGCCAGCAGTGCTTGGGGACAGAGTTCAGAGGATACGCAGTATTTT. This translates into CASSAWGQSSEDTQYF.